These 16 T cell receptor beta chains came from one sample sequenced in a study of T cell repertoires in ileal Crohn's disease. Assay: immunoSEQ multiplex PCR; the TCRdb copy retains only in-frame clones and omits some. The table includes roughly 30,000 clones, roughly 78% detected once. Sequencing used ileal tissue. Receptors were obtained from an adult with Crohn's disease.

As to this clone: Other DNA sequences of this sample code for an identical CDR3. The V and J genes are TRBV2 and TRBJ2-7; a weak D match, TRBD2 (5 bases). This CDR3 is built from 14 residues. The germline CDR1 and CDR2 sequences are SNHLY and FYNNEI. V dropped 6 bases and J dropped 2 bases, with 14 bases sitting between them. The CDR3 region is CASRGTGKTYEQYF. In nucleotides, the CDR3 is TGTGCCAGCAGGGGAACCGGGAAGACCTACGAGCAGTACTTC.

This rearrangement joins TRBV15 to TRBJ1-2, with 9 bases lining up with TRBD1. The length of the CDR3 is 15 residues. Germline CDR1 reads LNHNV; CDR2 reads YYDKDF (reference sequence). Losses at the gene ends were 1 base for V and 1 base for J; bases not matched to a gene: 1. CDR3 sequence reads: CATSRGTGDNYGYTF. The CDR3 DNA reads TGTGCCACCAGCAGAGGGACAGGGGATAACTATGGCTACACCTTC.

V is TRBV6-5 and J is TRBJ2-2; D not certain. The CDR3 length is 14 residues. Germline loops: CDR1 MNHEY, CDR2 SVGAGI. V was clipped by 0 bases and J by 4 bases, with 6 bases between them. This CDR3 reads CASSYSTSTGELFF. CDR3 in DNA: TGTGCCAGCAGTTACTCGACAAGCACCGGGGAGCTGTTTTTT.

This rearrangement joins TRBV27 to TRBJ2-2; 7 nucleotides line up with TRBD1. Germline CDR1 and CDR2: MNHEY and SMNVEV (reference sequence). V lost 3 bases, J lost 4 bases, and 8 bases stayed unmatched. The CDR3 is 16 residues long. In DNA form, the CDR3 reads TGTGCCAGCAGTTTCGGTCCGACAGGGTCCACCGGGGAGCTGTTTTTT. Its translation: CASSFGPTGSTGELFF.

This sequence joins TRBV5-1 and TRBJ2-5; 11 bases match TRBD2. CDR1 is SGHRS, CDR2 YFSETQ, per germline. The junction had 4 bases not matched to a gene; V was cut back by 4 bases and J by 5 bases. This CDR3 has 14 amino acids. In nucleotides, the CDR3 is TGCGCCAGCAGCGCTAGCGGGGGGATGGAGACCCAGTACTTC. Protein product: CASSASGGMETQYF.

The chain uses TRBV7-2 and TRBJ2-1, with D perhaps TRBD1 (5 bases). Trimming shortened V by 5 bases and J by 8 bases, and 16 bases separated the two germline ends. The length of the CDR3 is 14 residues. The germline V gene encodes CDR1 SGHTA and CDR2 FQGNSA. The CDR3 DNA reads TGTGCCAGCAGCCGTACCCTGACAGTCTATGAGCAGTTCTTC. As protein: CASSRTLTVYEQFF.

This chain joins TRBV7-9 and TRBJ2-7, with D possibly matching TRBD2 (6 bases). Germline V gene lookup returns CDR1 SEHNR and CDR2 FQNEAQ (reference sequence). The V end was cut by 4 bases, the J end by 5 bases, with 18 bases between. The length of the CDR3 is 15 residues. CDR3 in amino acids: CASSSGFGTGNEQYF. The DNA for the CDR3 is TGTGCCAGCAGCTCAGGTTTCGGGACTGGAAACGAGCAGTACTTC.

This clone was counted once. The chain recombines TRBV11-3 with TRBJ2-3; unclear D gene. The CDR3 is 12 residues long. CDR1 SGHNT and CDR2 YENEEA come from the germline V gene. Trimming removed 5 bases at V and 6 bases at J, with 9 bases between. CDR3 sequence (DNA): TGTGCCAGCAGCCGAACCAGTGATACGCAGTATTTT. Translated, it gives CASSRTSDTQYF.

J is TRBJ2-1 and V is TRBV9; possible D gene TRBD2, 5 bases. V was clipped by 4 bases and J by 0 bases, with 14 bases between them. Germline V gene lookup returns CDR1 SGDLS and CDR2 YYNGEE. The CDR3 consists of 16 residues. CDR3 nucleotide sequence: TGTGCCAGCAGCACTCGAGCGGTTAGCTCCTACAATGAGCAGTTCTTC. Translation: CASSTRAVSSYNEQFF. Supplemented by reference TRBV9 and TRBJ2-1, the full variable domain reads DSGVTQTPKHLITATGQRVTLRCSPRSGDLSVYWYQQSLDQGLQFLIQYYNGEERAKGNILERFSAQQFPDLHSELNLSSLELGDSALYFCASSTRAVSSYNEQFFGPGTRLTVL.

This chain links TRBV9 with TRBJ1-6; D is ambiguous. Trimming removed 3 bases at V and 9 bases at J, with 16 bases between. CDR1 is SGDLS, CDR2 YYNGEE, per germline. The CDR3 extends over 15 amino acids. The CDR3 sequence is CASSEREVSGSPLHF. The DNA of the CDR3 is TGTGCCAGCAGCGAGAGGGAGGTGTCCGGTTCACCCCTCCACTTT. Full variable domain (rest looked up from reference TRBV9 and TRBJ1-6): DSGVTQTPKHLITATGQRVTLRCSPRSGDLSVYWYQQSLDQGLQFLIQYYNGEERAKGNILERFSAQQFPDLHSELNLSSLELGDSALYFCASSEREVSGSPLHFGNGTRLTVT.

The V and J genes are TRBV1 and TRBJ2-7; the table gives TRBD1 as D, unverified against the DNA. TRBV1 is noted as a pseudogene. This CDR3 region has 17 residues. The chain's CDR3 is CTSSQEFTDRRTYEQYF. For the CDR3, the DNA is TGCACCAGCAGCCAAGAATTTACGGACAGGCGGACTTACGAGCAGTACTTC.

V is TRBV6-1 and J is TRBJ2-2; TRBD1 is a possible D gene (6 bases). Deletions cut 6 bases from V and 6 bases from J, with 11 bases between. This CDR3 region has 13 residues. CDR1 is MNHNS, CDR2 SASEGT, per germline. Here the CDR3 reads CASSAQGPGELFF. CDR3 DNA: TGTGCCAGCAGCGCACAGGGTCCCGGGGAGCTGTTTTTT.

The chain uses TRBV7-2 and TRBJ1-2, with a possible D match to TRBD1 (6 bases). Per germline, CDR1 SGHTA and CDR2 FQGNSA. V lost 5 bases and J lost 8, with 12 bases in between. This CDR3 region has 12 residues. The CDR3: CASSNRASGYTF. The CDR3 DNA reads TGTGCCAGCAGCAACAGGGCTAGCGGCTACACCTTC. The full variable domain, in which reference TRBV7-2 and TRBJ1-2 provide the parts outside the CDR3, is GAGVSQSPSNKVTEKGKDVELRCDPISGHTALYWYRQSLGQGLEFLIYFQGNSAPDKSGLPSDRFSAERTGGSVSTLTIQRTQQEDSAVYLCASSNRASGYTFGSGTRLTVV.

This clone turned up a few times. The chain recombines TRBV7-2 with TRBJ1-2; a possible D gene is TRBD1 (5 bases). Germline values: CDR1 SGHTA, CDR2 FQGNSA. V was pared by 2 bases and J by 4 bases, with 17 bases between. CDR3 length: 16 residues. CDR3 bases: TGTGCCAGCAGCTTAATTGATCGGGGGGGGAGCTATGGCTACACCTTC. The encoded protein is CASSLIDRGGSYGYTF.

CDR3 protein: CAWSPGTVSQPQHF. CDR3 coding DNA: TGTGCCTGGAGCCCCGGGACTGTGAGTCAGCCCCAGCATTTT. V and J are TRBV30 and TRBJ1-5; TRBD1 might be the D (5 bases). Germline-derived CDR1 and CDR2 are GTSNPN and SVGIG (reference sequence). V lost 3 bases, J lost 6 bases, and 15 bases lay in between. CDR3 length: 14 residues.

The chain recombines TRBV7-2 with TRBJ2-5; TRBD2 aligns across 7 bases. The J call is in doubt because the DNA end fits TRBJ2-7 better. CDR1 SGHTA and CDR2 FQGNSA come from the germline V gene. The length of the CDR3 is 14 residues. CDR3 in amino acids: CASSLAGGGYEQYF. In DNA, the CDR3 is TGTGCCAGCAGCTTAGCGGGGGGGGGCTACGAGCAGTACTTC.